Presented here are 7 T cell receptor beta chains from one specimen sequenced in a study of blood T cell repertoires in COVID-19. Only in-frame clones appear in the TCRdb table, and some are missing; sequencing was by immunoSEQ multiplex PCR. The data hold about 120,000 clones, with around 88% observed a single time. The sample comprised peripheral blood. The receptor source for this set is a man in his fifties or sixties with acute or convalescent COVID-19.

The V and J genes are TRBV5-1 and TRBJ1-1; D is unresolved. The CDR3 has 14 amino acids. Trimming left V 2 bases short and J 4 bases short, with 12 bases between. The germline gives CDR1 SGHRS, CDR2 YFSETQ. This CDR3 is CASSLTDKSTEAFF. In nucleotides, the CDR3 is TGCGCCAGCAGCTTAACCGACAAGAGCACTGAAGCTTTCTTT.

This clone came up a few times. This chain links TRBV28 with TRBJ2-1; 13 bases align to TRBD2. Germline V CDR1 and CDR2: MDHEN, SYDVKM. The ends lost 5 bases at V and 11 bases at J; junction bases unmatched: 12. There are 16 residues in the CDR3. CDR3 in DNA: TGTGCCAGCAGTCCCTCCGGGACTAGCGGGGCGGGGAAGCAGTTCTTC. Translated: CASSPSGTSGAGKQFF.

The CDR3 DNA sequence: TGTGCCAGCAGCCTTTCTCTTGAGAGCTATGGCTACACCTTC. It codes for CASSLSLESYGYTF. The gene calls are TRBV3-1 (or the pseudogene TRBV3-2) and TRBJ1-2; no clear D gene. The V end was cut by 4 bases, the J end by 4 bases, with 13 bases between. Germline CDR1 and CDR2: LGHDT and YNNKEL (reference sequence). The CDR3 is 14 amino acids.

This chain connects TRBV18 to TRBJ1-1; TRBD1 matches 7 bases. Germline-derived CDR1 and CDR2 are KGHSH and LQKENI. V lost 4 bases, J lost 1 base, and 6 bases stayed unmatched. This CDR3 comprises 15 residues. The CDR3 spells CASSLSGTENTEAFF. The DNA of the CDR3 is TGTGCCAGCTCACTATCCGGGACAGAGAACACTGAAGCTTTCTTT.

The chain combines TRBV11-3 with TRBJ2-3; D gene unclear. V gave up 1 base and J gave up 4 bases, with 9 bases separating them. The CDR3 is made up of 14 amino acids. The germline CDR1 and CDR2 sequences are SGHNT and YENEEA. CDR3 in amino acids: CASSLGALADTQYF. CDR3 coding DNA: TGTGCCAGCAGCTTAGGAGCCTTGGCAGATACGCAGTATTTT.

This chain uses TRBV2 with TRBJ1-1, with 8 bases aligning to TRBD1. The CDR3 is made up of 14 amino acids. The trim removed 5 bases at V and 0 bases at J, leaving 2 bases unmatched. CDR1 and CDR2 from the germline V gene are SNHLY and FYNNEI. CDR3 residues: CASSSGGLNTEAFF. DNA of the CDR3: TGTGCCAGCAGTTCAGGGGGCTTGAACACTGAAGCTTTCTTT.

The CDR3, as DNA: TGTGCCAGCAGTCCACAGACTAGCGGAAACAATGAGCAGTTCTTC. Its translation: CASSPQTSGNNEQFF. The V and J genes are TRBV27 and TRBJ2-1; 9 bases match TRBD2. V lost 5 bases to trimming and J lost 5 bases; unmatched junction nucleotides: 7. The CDR3 has 15 amino acids. Germline loops: CDR1 MNHEY, CDR2 SMNVEV (reference sequence).